The T cell receptor (beta chain) under discussion was sequenced for a study of long-term antiretroviral therapy in people with HIV. This CDR3 comprises 14 residues. The V gene lost 5 bases and the J gene lost 9 bases, with 17 bases spanning the gap. Germline V gives CDR1 MNHEY, CDR2 SVGAGI. The immunoSEQ assay was v3.0, run at survey level. The assay was immunoSEQ multiplex PCR, and TCRdb's table has in-frame clones only and misses some. The sample includes 20,000 to 30,000 clones, 79% of them seen just once. The clonotype originates from a woman aged 40-49 years with HIV. The material was unsorted PBMCs, obtained 1.2 years after starting antiretroviral therapy. The chain employs TRBV6-5 and TRBJ1-5; tentative D call: TRBD1 (6 bases). CDR3 sequence (DNA): TGTGCCAGCAGTCAGGTGGGGGCGCGCGGGCCCCAGCATTTT. Protein: CASSQVGARGPQHF.